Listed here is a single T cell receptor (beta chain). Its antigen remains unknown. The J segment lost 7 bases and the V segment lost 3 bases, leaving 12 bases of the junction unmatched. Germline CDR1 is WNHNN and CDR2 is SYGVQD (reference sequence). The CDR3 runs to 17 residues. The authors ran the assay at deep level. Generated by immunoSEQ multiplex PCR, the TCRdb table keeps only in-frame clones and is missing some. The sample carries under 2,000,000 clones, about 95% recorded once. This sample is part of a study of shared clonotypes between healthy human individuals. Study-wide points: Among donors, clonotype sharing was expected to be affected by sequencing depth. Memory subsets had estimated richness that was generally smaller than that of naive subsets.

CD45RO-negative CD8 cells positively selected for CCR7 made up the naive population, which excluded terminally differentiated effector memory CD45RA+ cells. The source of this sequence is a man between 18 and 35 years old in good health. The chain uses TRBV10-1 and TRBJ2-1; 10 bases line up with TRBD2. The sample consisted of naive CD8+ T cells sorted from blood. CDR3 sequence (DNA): TGCGCCAGCAGTGATTCCAAAGCGGGAGGGGGATGGAATGAGCAGTTCTTC. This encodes CASSDSKAGGGWNEQFF.